The source of this TCR beta chain is a study of shared clonotypes between healthy human individuals. General study findings and limits: Naive subsets tended to show greater estimated richness than memory subsets.

The assay was immunoSEQ multiplex PCR, and TCRdb's table has in-frame clones only and misses some. The table has 2 million to 2.5 million clones, 80% to 95% seen once. Concerning this clone: Its antigen is still unknown. Other nucleotide sequences in the sample specify the same CDR3.

Trimming stripped 2 bases from V and 0 bases from J, with 12 bases between. CDR3 size: 15 residues. CDR1 is SGHRS and CDR2 is YFSETQ in the germline V gene. Donors, healthy HIV-negative adults, lacked recent acute infections or vaccinations. Memory CD4+ cells were the fraction left after CD45RA+ naive selection. The TCR originated in a man aged 18 to 30 in good health. Some clones in this sample may be carry-over from other donors' samples. The sequenced material came from naive CD4+ T cells from PBMCs. Subset reported: CD45RA+ positively selected. The chain recombines TRBV5-1 with TRBJ2-7, with D tentatively TRBD1 (7 bases). The CDR3 nucleotides are TGCGCCAGCAGCTTCCGGCAGGGGGGCTCCTACGAGCAGTACTTC. It encodes CASSFRQGGSYEQYF.